This is a list of T cell receptor beta chains from one sample in a study of blood T cell repertoires in COVID-19. Only in-frame clones appear in the TCRdb table, and some are missing; sequencing was by immunoSEQ multiplex PCR. Of about 330,000 clones listed, roughly nine tenths are singletons. Sample: peripheral blood. The receptors were gathered from a man aged 18-30 years who had recovered from COVID-19. The CDR3 runs from the conserved cysteine through the conserved F or W. Each record gives: J gene, D gene, clone size, V gene, CDR3 protein, CDR3 DNA. D genes are given only for firm matches. Not all rows give a size; the values are once, few, many and, for expanded clones, a class.

j_call: TRBJ2-1
d_call: .
clone_size: .
v_call: TRBV24-1
cdr3_aa: CATSDFQGYEQFF
cdr3_nt: TGTGCCACCAGTGATTTCCAGGGCTATGAGCAGTTCTTC

j_call: TRBJ1-5
d_call: .
clone_size: few
v_call: TRBV18
cdr3_aa: CASSPQEEQPQHF
cdr3_nt: TGTGCCAGCTCACCGCAGGAGGAGCAGCCCCAGCATTTT

j_call: TRBJ1-1
d_call: .
clone_size: .
v_call: TRBV2
cdr3_aa: CASIREQGSTEAFF
cdr3_nt: TGTGCCAGCATTAGAGAACAGGGAAGCACTGAAGCTTTCTTT

j_call: TRBJ2-7
d_call: .
clone_size: .
v_call: TRBV19
cdr3_aa: CASSIGQGSYEQYF
cdr3_nt: TGTGCCAGTAGTATAGGGCAGGGCTCCTACGAGCAGTACTTC

j_call: TRBJ1-2
d_call: .
clone_size: .
v_call: TRBV12-3/TRBV12-4
cdr3_aa: CASRQVNYGYTF
cdr3_nt: TGTGCCAGCAGACAGGTGAACTATGGCTACACCTTC

j_call: TRBJ2-4
d_call: .
clone_size: .
v_call: TRBV3-1/TRBV3-2
cdr3_aa: CASSQEAPQYF
cdr3_nt: TGTGCCAGCAGCCAAGAGGCACCGCAGTACTTC

j_call: TRBJ2-7
d_call: .
clone_size: .
v_call: TRBV27
cdr3_aa: CASSLASGVTYEQYF
cdr3_nt: TGTGCCAGCAGTTTAGCGTCAGGGGTAACCTACGAGCAGTACTTC

j_call: TRBJ2-2
d_call: TRBD2
clone_size: .
v_call: TRBV9
cdr3_aa: CASSPSGGGRELFF
cdr3_nt: TGTGCCAGCAGTCCAAGCGGGGGAGGTAGGGAGCTGTTTTTT

j_call: TRBJ1-1
d_call: .
clone_size: .
v_call: TRBV12-3/TRBV12-4
cdr3_aa: CASSLSNTEAFF
cdr3_nt: TGTGCCAGCAGCCTGTCTAACACTGAAGCTTTCTTT

j_call: TRBJ1-5
d_call: .
clone_size: .
v_call: TRBV10-1
cdr3_aa: CASIRGQPQHF
cdr3_nt: TGCGCCAGCATCCGGGGTCAGCCCCAGCATTTT

j_call: TRBJ1-2
d_call: .
clone_size: .
v_call: TRBV10-3
cdr3_aa: CANQGPLYGYTF
cdr3_nt: TGTGCCAACCAGGGGCCCCTCTATGGCTACACCTTC

j_call: TRBJ2-2
d_call: TRBD2
clone_size: once
v_call: TRBV5-4
cdr3_aa: CASSLARTSDFTGELFF
cdr3_nt: TGTGCCAGCAGCTTGGCGAGGACTAGCGACTTCACCGGGGAGCTGTTTTTT

j_call: TRBJ2-7
d_call: .
clone_size: .
v_call: TRBV4-3
cdr3_aa: CASSQDEVSNYEQYF
cdr3_nt: TGCGCCAGCAGCCAAGATGAGGTCTCGAATTACGAGCAGTACTTC

j_call: TRBJ1-2
d_call: .
clone_size: .
v_call: TRBV5-1
cdr3_aa: CASSLSQTYGYTF
cdr3_nt: TGCGCCAGCAGCTTATCGCAGACTTATGGCTACACCTTC

j_call: TRBJ2-7
d_call: .
clone_size: .
v_call: TRBV9
cdr3_aa: CASSVGISDSYEQYF
cdr3_nt: TGTGCCAGCAGCGTAGGAATTAGCGACTCCTACGAGCAGTACTTC

j_call: TRBJ2-3
d_call: .
clone_size: .
v_call: TRBV7-9
cdr3_aa: CASSLAGAKADTQYF
cdr3_nt: TGTGCCAGCAGCTTAGCGGGGGCCAAGGCAGATACGCAGTATTTT

j_call: TRBJ2-2
d_call: TRBD1
clone_size: .
v_call: TRBV7-8
cdr3_aa: CASSHGQVGLMFF
cdr3_nt: TGTGCCAGCAGCCACGGACAGGTGGGGCTGATGTTTTTT

j_call: TRBJ1-2
d_call: TRBD1
clone_size: .
v_call: TRBV19
cdr3_aa: CASSTRDRVPGGYTF
cdr3_nt: TGTGCCAGTAGTACGCGGGACAGGGTACCAGGTGGCTACACCTTC

j_call: TRBJ1-1
d_call: .
clone_size: few
v_call: TRBV10-3
cdr3_aa: CAISRAGPTVAEAFF
cdr3_nt: TGTGCCATCTCACGTGCGGGCCCTACAGTTGCCGAAGCTTTCTTT

j_call: TRBJ1-4
d_call: TRBD1
clone_size: .
v_call: TRBV4-2
cdr3_aa: CASSPTGDATNEKLFF
cdr3_nt: TGTGCCAGCAGCCCGACAGGGGATGCAACTAATGAAAAACTGTTTTTT

j_call: TRBJ2-7
d_call: .
clone_size: .
v_call: TRBV2
cdr3_aa: CASSEGTDYYEQYF
cdr3_nt: TGTGCCAGCAGTGAAGGGACGGACTACTACGAGCAGTACTTC

j_call: TRBJ2-7
d_call: .
clone_size: .
v_call: TRBV25-1
cdr3_aa: CASSAGYPTYEQYF
cdr3_nt: TGTGCCAGCAGTGCGGGATACCCTACCTACGAGCAGTACTTC

j_call: TRBJ1-2
d_call: .
clone_size: .
v_call: TRBV6-5
cdr3_aa: CASSSPGEGNYGYTF
cdr3_nt: TGTGCCAGCAGTTCTCCCGGGGAGGGCAACTATGGCTACACCTTC

j_call: TRBJ2-3
d_call: TRBD1
clone_size: .
v_call: TRBV14
cdr3_aa: CASSRGQGFGYTQYF
cdr3_nt: TGTGCCAGCAGCCGCGGACAGGGGTTCGGGTATACGCAGTATTTT

j_call: TRBJ1-5
d_call: .
clone_size: .
v_call: TRBV29-1
cdr3_aa: CSVLQGGNQPQHF
cdr3_nt: TGCAGCGTGCTACAGGGTGGTAATCAGCCCCAGCATTTT

j_call: TRBJ1-2
d_call: .
clone_size: .
v_call: TRBV6-1
cdr3_aa: CASSEGREIGGYTF
cdr3_nt: TGTGCCAGCAGTGAAGGACGGGAGATTGGGGGCTACACCTTC

j_call: TRBJ1-2
d_call: .
clone_size: .
v_call: TRBV2
cdr3_aa: CASSLPTRGLNYGYTF
cdr3_nt: TGTGCCAGCAGTTTACCGACCCGGGGACTAAATTATGGCTACACCTTC

j_call: TRBJ2-3
d_call: TRBD2
clone_size: .
v_call: TRBV5-6
cdr3_aa: CASSRDPAGGSDTQYF
cdr3_nt: TGTGCCAGCAGCCGAGACCCAGCGGGAGGTTCAGATACGCAGTATTTT

j_call: TRBJ2-2
d_call: TRBD1
clone_size: .
v_call: TRBV4-1
cdr3_aa: CASSLPGTGGTGELFF
cdr3_nt: TGCGCCAGCAGCCTACCCGGGACAGGGGGCACCGGGGAGCTGTTTTTT

j_call: TRBJ1-5
d_call: TRBD1
clone_size: .
v_call: TRBV30
cdr3_aa: CAWSSRQGISQPQHF
cdr3_nt: TGTGCCTGGAGTTCCCGACAGGGCATTTCCCAGCCCCAGCATTTT

j_call: TRBJ1-1
d_call: TRBD1
clone_size: .
v_call: TRBV29-1
cdr3_aa: CSVLQGPFDTEAFF
cdr3_nt: TGCAGCGTTTTACAGGGGCCCTTTGACACTGAAGCTTTCTTT

j_call: TRBJ1-2
d_call: .
clone_size: .
v_call: TRBV7-2
cdr3_aa: CASSKKGQGLIGGYTF
cdr3_nt: TGTGCCAGCAGTAAGAAAGGGCAGGGGTTAATAGGTGGCTACACCTTC

j_call: TRBJ1-4
d_call: TRBD1
clone_size: .
v_call: TRBV6-6
cdr3_aa: CASSRSGTASPGEKLFF
cdr3_nt: TGTGCCAGCAGTCGATCCGGGACAGCCTCCCCTGGTGAAAAACTGTTTTTT

j_call: TRBJ2-3
d_call: TRBD2
clone_size: .
v_call: TRBV5-1
cdr3_aa: CASSPSPGRERDTQYF
cdr3_nt: TGCGCCAGCAGCCCCTCTCCCGGGCGGGAGCGGGATACGCAGTATTTT

j_call: TRBJ2-5
d_call: .
clone_size: .
v_call: TRBV14
cdr3_aa: CASSPYLPQETQYF
cdr3_nt: TGTGCCAGCAGCCCCTATCTTCCACAGGAGACCCAGTACTTC

j_call: TRBJ1-5
d_call: .
clone_size: once
v_call: TRBV6-5
cdr3_aa: CASNVAVGQPQHF
cdr3_nt: TGTGCCAGCAACGTTGCGGTCGGTCAGCCCCAGCATTTT

j_call: TRBJ2-3
d_call: .
clone_size: .
v_call: TRBV2
cdr3_aa: CASSDRLVSTDTQYF
cdr3_nt: TGTGCCAGCAGTGACCGACTAGTTAGCACAGATACGCAGTATTTT

j_call: TRBJ1-5
d_call: TRBD1
clone_size: .
v_call: TRBV5-4
cdr3_aa: CASSRQKIGTGYSNQPQHF
cdr3_nt: TGTGCCAGCAGCCGGCAGAAGATCGGGACAGGGTATAGCAATCAGCCCCAGCATTTT

j_call: TRBJ2-1
d_call: .
clone_size: .
v_call: TRBV6-5
cdr3_aa: CASSHRVNEQFF
cdr3_nt: TGTGCCAGCAGCCACAGGGTAAATGAGCAGTTCTTC

j_call: TRBJ2-5
d_call: TRBD1
clone_size: .
v_call: TRBV5-1
cdr3_aa: CASSLATGGFEETQYF
cdr3_nt: TGCGCCAGCAGCTTGGCGACAGGGGGCTTCGAAGAGACCCAGTACTTC

j_call: TRBJ2-5
d_call: .
clone_size: few
v_call: TRBV11-1
cdr3_aa: CASSPTGFGETQYF
cdr3_nt: TGTGCCAGCAGCCCTACGGGGTTTGGAGAGACCCAGTACTTC

j_call: TRBJ1-1
d_call: .
clone_size: .
v_call: TRBV19
cdr3_aa: CASSIPGGAMNTEAFF
cdr3_nt: TGTGCCAGTAGTATCCCGGGAGGCGCCATGAACACTGAAGCTTTCTTT

j_call: TRBJ2-1
d_call: .
clone_size: .
v_call: TRBV10-3
cdr3_aa: CAISESPQTGEQFF
cdr3_nt: TGTGCCATCAGTGAGTCCCCGCAAACAGGTGAGCAGTTCTTC

j_call: TRBJ1-1
d_call: TRBD1
clone_size: .
v_call: TRBV4-3
cdr3_aa: CASSQGMFSGTGGSEAFF
cdr3_nt: TGCGCCAGCAGCCAAGGTATGTTCTCCGGGACAGGGGGCTCTGAAGCTTTCTTT

j_call: TRBJ2-3
d_call: TRBD1
clone_size: .
v_call: TRBV27
cdr3_aa: CASSEYRGRVKLPTSTDTQYF
cdr3_nt: TGTGCCAGCAGTGAATACAGGGGTCGGGTAAAACTACCTACAAGCACAGATACGCAGTATTTT

j_call: TRBJ2-2
d_call: .
clone_size: .
v_call: TRBV7-6
cdr3_aa: CASSINTGELFF
cdr3_nt: TGTGCCAGCAGCATAAACACCGGGGAGCTGTTTTTT

j_call: TRBJ1-1
d_call: .
clone_size: once
v_call: TRBV19
cdr3_aa: CASSETGHLLRTEAFF
cdr3_nt: TGTGCCAGTAGTGAAACGGGACACCTCTTAAGAACTGAAGCTTTCTTT

j_call: TRBJ1-4
d_call: .
clone_size: .
v_call: TRBV12-5
cdr3_aa: CASGGNGGEDGLFF
cdr3_nt: TGTGCTAGTGGGGGGAATGGGGGCGAAGATGGACTGTTTTTT

j_call: TRBJ2-2
d_call: .
clone_size: .
v_call: TRBV4-3
cdr3_aa: CASSQDSGELFF
cdr3_nt: TGCGCCAGCAGCCAAGATAGTGGGGAGCTGTTTTTT

j_call: TRBJ1-2
d_call: .
clone_size: once
v_call: TRBV3-1/TRBV3-2
cdr3_aa: CASSLDRTPTNYGYTF
cdr3_nt: TGTGCCAGCAGCCTTGACAGAACCCCGACTAACTATGGCTACACCTTC

j_call: TRBJ2-2
d_call: TRBD1
clone_size: .
v_call: TRBV6-8
cdr3_aa: CASSSPVGQGVSGELFF
cdr3_nt: TGTGCCAGCAGTTCTCCGGTCGGACAGGGGGTTTCCGGGGAGCTGTTTTTT

j_call: TRBJ2-3
d_call: TRBD1
clone_size: .
v_call: TRBV15
cdr3_aa: CATSRDFGTGGTDTQYF
cdr3_nt: TGTGCCACCAGCAGAGATTTTGGGACAGGTGGCACAGATACGCAGTATTTT

j_call: TRBJ2-3
d_call: TRBD1
clone_size: .
v_call: TRBV29-1
cdr3_aa: CSVESQGSDTQYF
cdr3_nt: TGCAGCGTTGAGTCACAGGGGTCAGATACGCAGTATTTT

j_call: TRBJ1-1
d_call: .
clone_size: .
v_call: TRBV18
cdr3_aa: CASSRSPPGAFF
cdr3_nt: TGTGCCAGCTCACGGTCCCCTCCGGGAGCTTTCTTT